The T cell receptor (beta chain) under discussion was sequenced for a study of blood T cell repertoires in COVID-19. TCRdb keeps only in-frame clones here, not all; method: immunoSEQ multiplex PCR. The sample lists hundreds of thousands of clones; around 90% were seen once. The clonotype originates from a man in his forties or fifties who had been exposed to COVID-19. The material sequenced was PBMCs or T cells enriched from blood (not recorded which).

CDR3 sequence reads: CASSEAGTGDSPLHF. The CDR3 DNA reads TGTGCCAGCAGTGAGGCCGGGACAGGGGATTCACCCCTCCACTTT. This chain uses TRBV25-1 with TRBJ1-6, with TRBD1 identical over 10 bases. After removal of 3 bases from V and 8 bases from J, the junction contained 4 bases not matched to a gene. This CDR3 is 15 amino acids long. Germline loops: CDR1 MGHDK, CDR2 SYGVNS.